Listed here are 13 T cell receptor beta chains from one sample, sequenced in a study of blood T cells in healthy people across ages. A second 7 to 11 cycle PCR used barcoded and J-beta primers. TCRdb re-called the 5' RACE reads with MiXCR, one entry per CDR3 protein. The sample includes 730,000 or so distinct CDR3 sequences, more than 40% of them seen just once. Material: blood. All receptors come from a woman aged 55 to 70 in good health.

This clonotype occurred a few times. The chain recombines TRBV6-1 with TRBJ2-7, with TRBD2 matching over 10 bases. With V trimmed by 2 bases and J by 3 bases, 7 bases remained unmatched. This CDR3 is 16 amino acids long. CDR1 is MNHNS and CDR2 is SASEGT in the germline V gene. The CDR3 loop reads CASSELGTSVLYEQYF. As DNA, the CDR3 is TGTGCCAGCAGTGAACTCGGGACTAGCGTACTCTACGAGCAGTACTTC.

This chain joins TRBV7-2 and TRBJ2-1, with 16 bases matching TRBD2. J gave up 4 bases and V 3 bases, and 9 bases lay outside the gene matches. The CDR3 sequence is 19 residues long. Germline V CDR1 and CDR2: SGHTA, FQGNSA. The CDR3 bases are TGTGCCAGCAGCTTTCCAACGGGACTAGCGGGAGGGGCTTACAATGAGCAGTTCTTC. Translated, it gives CASSFPTGLAGGAYNEQFF. Combining the CDR3 with reference TRBV7-2 and TRBJ2-1 gives the whole variable domain GAGVSQSPSNKVTEKGKDVELRCDPISGHTALYWYRQSLGQGLEFLIYFQGNSAPDKSGLPSDRFSAERTGGSVSTLTIQRTQQEDSAVYLCASSFPTGLAGGAYNEQFFGPGTRLTVL.

The chain links TRBV29-1 to TRBJ2-5, with a weak D call TRBD1 (6 bases). V was clipped by 5 bases and J by 13 bases, with 29 bases between them. CDR1 SQVTM and CDR2 ANQGSEA come from the germline V gene. The CDR3 has 15 residues. The CDR3 is CSVTRRKGTNNERYF. The CDR3 nucleotides are TGCAGCGTTACCCGGAGAAAGGGGACAAACAATGAGCGGTACTTC.

This clonotype appeared a few times. The chain links TRBV6-1 to TRBJ2-5; 7 nucleotides match TRBD1. Trimming removed 3 bases from V and 5 bases from J; junction bases left unmatched: 6. This CDR3 comprises 14 residues. In germline, CDR1 is MNHNS, CDR2 SASEGT. The CDR3 loop reads CASSETGKLETQYF. The CDR3 bases are TGTGCCAGCAGTGAGACAGGGAAGTTGGAGACCCAGTACTTC.

Note on this clonotype: A read error is possible here, since a much larger clone lies one base away. The chain is built from TRBV29-1 and TRBJ2-1; tentative D call: TRBD2 (6 bases). The germline V and J ends were trimmed by 6 bases and 5 bases, with 20 bases remaining between them. CDR3 size: 15 residues. Germline V lookup: CDR1 SQVTM, CDR2 ANQGSEA. For the CDR3, the DNA is TGCAGCGTGGGGATGCTAGCGATACTGAACAATGAGCAGTTCTTC. Encoded protein: CSVGMLAILNNEQFF.

The genes are TRBV5-1 and TRBJ2-1, with 8 bases identical to TRBD2. This CDR3 comprises 15 residues. CDR1 SGHRS and CDR2 YFSETQ come from the germline V gene. Trimming at V came to 3 bases and at J to 10 bases, leaving 12 bases not matched to a gene. DNA for the CDR3: TGCGCCAGCAGCTCGCGGGAGGAGTTGGGCAACGAGCAGTTCTTC. This gives the protein CASSSREELGNEQFF.

This clonotype has ten or more counts. This rearrangement joins TRBV13 to TRBJ1-2; 7 bases align to TRBD1. Germline CDR1 PRHDT, CDR2 FYEKMQ (reference sequence). V lost 3 bases, J lost 4 bases, and 8 bases stayed unmatched. CDR3 length equals 15 residues. The CDR3 here is CASSFRDRLSYGYTF. For the CDR3, the DNA is TGTGCCAGCAGCTTCCGGGACAGACTAAGCTATGGCTACACCTTC. Drawing the rest from reference TRBV13 and TRBJ1-2, the complete variable domain is AAGVIQSPRHLIKEKRETATLKCYPIPRHDTVYWYQQGPGQDPQFLISFYEKMQSDKGSIPDRFSAQQFSDYHSELNMSSLELGDSALYFCASSFRDRLSYGYTFGSGTRLTVV.

On this clonotype itself: A much bigger clone sits one base away, suggesting this may be a read error. The rearrangement joins TRBV10-3 to TRBJ2-7; 12 bases fit TRBD2. Germline V CDR1 and CDR2: ENHRY, SYGVKD. This CDR3 is built from 16 residues. CDR3 coding DNA: TGTGCCGTCAGTGAGCCTTTGGGACTAGCGGGTTACGAGCAGTACTTC. It translates to CAVSEPLGLAGYEQYF.

The chain carries TRBV20-1 and TRBJ1-2; D remains unclear. With 5 bases removed from V and 8 bases from J, the gap between germline ends came to 12 bases. This CDR3 comprises 11 residues. CDR1 is DFQATT, CDR2 SNEGSKA, per germline (reference sequence). The CDR3 DNA reads TGCAGTGCTGGTAGGGTGGACGGCTACACCTTC. This encodes CSAGRVDGYTF.

The chain couples TRBV20-1 to TRBJ1-5; D possibly corresponds to TRBD1 (5 bases). This CDR3 contains 16 residues. The V and J ends lost 3 bases and 0 bases respectively, with 15 bases between them. Germline V CDR1 and CDR2: DFQATT, SNEGSKA (reference sequence). CDR3 sequence: CSARVWGGDSNQPQHF. The CDR3 DNA is TGCAGTGCTAGGGTATGGGGAGGGGATAGCAATCAGCCCCAGCATTTT.

This clonotype occurred a few times. V is TRBV13 and J is TRBJ1-5, with 9 bases identical to TRBD1. In germline, CDR1 is PRHDT, CDR2 FYEKMQ (reference sequence). The CDR3 is 14 amino acids. V lost 4 bases to trimming and J lost 7 bases; unmatched junction nucleotides: 5. For the CDR3, the DNA is TGTGCCAGCAGCTGGGGACAGGGCATACAGCCCCAGCATTTT. It encodes CASSWGQGIQPQHF.

The rearrangement joins TRBV20-1 to TRBJ2-3; D perhaps matches TRBD2 (6 bases). The V gene's germline CDR1 is DFQATT and CDR2 SNEGSKA (reference sequence). The CDR3 consists of 14 residues. V was clipped by 6 bases and J by 0 bases, with 13 bases between them. Here the CDR3 DNA reads TGCAGTGCCCTCGGACTAACTAGCACAGATACGCAGTATTTT. This codes for CSALGLTSTDTQYF.

The table lists this clonotype with many counts. The V call is TRBV12-3 or TRBV12-4, the J call TRBJ2-2; D gene unclear. V dropped 1 base and J dropped 6 bases, with 6 bases sitting between them. The CDR3 runs to 13 residues. CDR3 coding DNA: TGTGCCAGCAGTTTAGGGGGATCCGGGGAGCTGTTTTTT. It encodes CASSLGGSGELFF.